One sample yielded the 10 T cell receptor beta chains listed below, sequenced in a study of blood T cell repertoires in COVID-19 (TCRdb year 2020). The library was generated by the immunoSEQ multiplex PCR assay. TCRdb holds this immuneACCESS table with in-frame rearrangements only. Some clones are missing; in checked studies, unresolved V genes explain under half, and the rest has no known cause. This sample is represented by around 200,000 clones; 89% of them were singletons. The leading ten clones occupy approximately 7% of the sample. Sequencing was done on a sample of peripheral blood. The origin of the receptors is a man in his forties with acute or convalescent COVID-19.

The V gene is TRBV12-3 or TRBV12-4, the J gene TRBJ1-2; D gene ambiguous. The CDR3 totals 13 residues. Trimming took off 5 bases at V and 4 bases at J, with 11 bases between the two ends. The chain's CDR3 is CASSTRGFYGYTF. CDR3 nucleotides: TGTGCCAGCAGTACACGCGGGTTCTATGGCTACACCTTC.

CDR3 nucleotide sequence: TGCGCCAGCAGCTTGGCGGGGACCTACGAGCAGTACTTC. Its translation: CASSLAGTYEQYF. V and J are TRBV5-1 and TRBJ2-7; D might be TRBD2 (5 bases). Per the germline V gene, CDR1 is SGHRS and CDR2 is YFSETQ. Trimming took 0 bases from V and 2 from J, leaving 6 bases between them. The CDR3 length is 13 residues.

The chain employs TRBV18 and TRBJ1-2; no reliable D call. V lost 4 bases and J 5 bases, leaving 14 bases between the germline ends. The CDR3 is 14 residues long. Germline V CDR1 and CDR2: KGHSH, LQKENI. The CDR3 DNA follows: TGTGCCAGCTCACGGGCGGGTTCGTCTTATGGCTACACCTTC. Its translation is CASSRAGSSYGYTF.

The chain is built from TRBV5-4 and TRBJ2-1; D not resolved. CDR1 and CDR2 from the germline V gene are SGHNT and YYREEE (reference sequence). This CDR3 region has 15 residues. Trimming left V 6 bases short and J 0 bases short, with 13 bases between. CDR3 region: CASTKLALSYNEQFF. CDR3 in DNA: TGTGCCAGCACCAAATTAGCCCTCTCCTACAATGAGCAGTTCTTC.

The chain links TRBV7-9 to TRBJ2-7, with D perhaps TRBD1 (6 bases). The germline V gene has CDR1 SEHNR and CDR2 FQNEAQ (reference sequence). Trimming shortened V by 5 bases and J by 0 bases, and 11 bases separated the two germline ends. The CDR3 totals 14 residues. CDR3 residues: CASSHRDNSYEQYF. The CDR3 DNA is TGTGCCAGCAGCCACCGGGACAACTCCTACGAGCAGTACTTC.

The chain links TRBV7-9 to TRBJ2-3; D gene uncertain. The CDR3 has 14 amino acids. The V end lost 5 bases, the J end lost 2 bases, and 11 bases lay between the germline ends. CDR1 and CDR2 from the germline V gene are SEHNR and FQNEAQ (reference sequence). The CDR3 DNA follows: TGTGCCAGCAGCCTTCCCGGGTCCACAGATACGCAGTATTTT. Protein: CASSLPGSTDTQYF.

V is TRBV3-1 (or the pseudogene TRBV3-2) and J is TRBJ2-5, with 8 bases that match TRBD2. The junction had 5 bases not matched to a gene; V was cut back by 1 base and J by 4 bases. CDR1 is LGHDT, CDR2 YNNKEL, per germline (reference sequence). The CDR3 runs to 15 residues. The CDR3 sequence: CASSQVASGGETQYF. In DNA form, the CDR3 reads TGTGCCAGCAGCCAAGTGGCCAGCGGGGGAGAGACCCAGTACTTC.

In regard to this clone: The sample carries other DNA sequences with the same CDR3. The gene calls are TRBV6-6 and TRBJ2-7, with TRBD1 identical over 7 bases. With V trimmed by 2 bases and J by 0 bases, 1 base remained unmatched. Germline V gives CDR1 MNHNY, CDR2 SVGAGI (reference sequence). There are 14 residues in the CDR3. The CDR3 DNA is TGTGCCAGCAGTTACCGGGACAGCTCCTACGAGCAGTACTTC. This sequence encodes CASSYRDSSYEQYF.

This clone was observed a single time. The chain has TRBV5-1 and TRBJ2-7, with TRBD1 identical over 7 bases. Germline V gene data show CDR1 as SGHRS and CDR2 as YFSETQ. The length of the CDR3 is 13 residues. With V trimmed by 6 bases and J by 9 bases, 12 bases remained unmatched. The CDR3 here is CASTAAGPGGQYF. In nucleotides, the CDR3 is TGCGCCAGCACCGCGGCGGGCCCAGGGGGGCAGTACTTC. Full variable domain (rest looked up from reference TRBV5-1 and TRBJ2-7): KAGVTQTPRYLIKTRGQQVTLSCSPISGHRSVSWYQQTPGQGLQFLFEYFSETQRNKGNFPGRFSGRQFSNSRSEMNVSTLELGDSALYLCASTAAGPGGQYFGPGTRLTVT.

This sequence joins TRBV9 and TRBJ2-2, with a tentative D call TRBD2 (6 bases). V was cut by 6 bases and J by 2 bases, with 17 bases left in between. Germline loops: CDR1 SGDLS, CDR2 YYNGEE. The CDR3 is 16 amino acids. The CDR3 nucleotides are TGTGCCAGCACCAGCGACCCCGGGGGTAACACCGGGGAGCTGTTTTTT. Amino acid sequence: CASTSDPGGNTGELFF.